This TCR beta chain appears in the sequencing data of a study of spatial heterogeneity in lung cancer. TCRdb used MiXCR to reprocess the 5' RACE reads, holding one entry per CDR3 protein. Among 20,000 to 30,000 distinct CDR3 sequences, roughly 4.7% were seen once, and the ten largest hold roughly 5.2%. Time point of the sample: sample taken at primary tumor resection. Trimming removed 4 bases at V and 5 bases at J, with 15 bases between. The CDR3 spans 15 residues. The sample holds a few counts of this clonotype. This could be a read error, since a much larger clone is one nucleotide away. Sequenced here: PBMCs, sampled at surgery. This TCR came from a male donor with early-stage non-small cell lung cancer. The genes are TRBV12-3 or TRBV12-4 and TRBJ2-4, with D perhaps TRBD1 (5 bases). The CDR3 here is CASSSDIASQNIQYF. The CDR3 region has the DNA TGTGCCAGCAGTTCGGACATTGCCAGCCAAAACATTCAGTACTTC.